The 25 T cell receptor beta chains reported below all come from one sample, sequenced in a study of brain T cells in children with intractable seizures. TCRdb's table, derived via immunoSEQ multiplex PCR, lists solely in-frame clones and lacks some. The repertoire holds more than 40,000 clones, with roughly 90% as singletons. The material was peripheral blood, obtained at surgery. Every receptor here comes from a girl under 10 years old with tuberous sclerosis and intractable seizures.

The chain combines TRBV6-5 with TRBJ1-5; D might be TRBD1 (5 bases). Germline V gene data show CDR1 as MNHEY and CDR2 as SVGAGI. The CDR3 contains 13 residues. Trimming took off 6 bases at V and 8 bases at J, with 14 bases between the two ends. CDR3 sequence (DNA): TGTGCCAGCAGACTCAGGGTCGATAAGCCCCAGCATTTT. Encoded protein: CASRLRVDKPQHF.

The gene calls are TRBV6-5 and TRBJ1-1; tentative D call: TRBD1 (5 bases). V gave up 5 bases and J gave up 6 bases, with 13 bases separating them. The CDR3 contains 13 residues. Germline lookup yields CDR1 MNHEY and CDR2 SVGAGI. This CDR3 is CASSRDSSPEAFF. The CDR3 DNA sequence: TGTGCCAGCAGTAGGGACTCGTCCCCTGAAGCTTTCTTT.

The chain links TRBV20-1 to TRBJ1-1; D remains ambiguous. The germline CDR1 and CDR2 sequences are DFQATT and SNEGSKA (reference sequence). V was trimmed by 4 bases and J by 1 base, leaving 4 bases between them. The CDR3 sequence is 11 residues long. The CDR3 protein is CSAIWNTEAFF. The DNA for the CDR3 is TGCAGTGCTATCTGGAACACTGAAGCTTTCTTT.

The chain links TRBV5-5 to TRBJ2-7; D unclear. The CDR3 is 13 amino acids. Trimming cost V 1 base and J 0 bases, with 5 bases left between them. Germline values: CDR1 SGHKS, CDR2 YYEKEE (reference sequence). The CDR3 nucleotides are TGTGCCAGCAGCTTGCGGCCCTCCTACGAGCAGTACGTC. The encoded protein is CASSLRPSYEQYV.

The chain links TRBV10-3 to TRBJ2-1; no clear D. CDR3 length equals 15 residues. Trimming stripped 2 bases from V and 8 bases from J, with 16 bases between. CDR1 is ENHRY, CDR2 SYGVKD, per germline. The CDR3 here is CAISEPKVDLHEQFF. In DNA form, the CDR3 reads TGTGCCATCAGTGAGCCGAAAGTTGACCTTCATGAGCAGTTCTTC.

This CDR3 is CATSEKAGGPGTDTQYF. The DNA for the CDR3 is TGTGCCACCAGTGAGAAAGCGGGGGGGCCTGGCACAGATACGCAGTATTTT. V and J are TRBV24-1 and TRBJ2-3; 10 nucleotides agree with TRBD2. V was pared by 4 bases and J by 1 base, with 7 bases of the junction left unmatched. The CDR3 loop spans 17 amino acids. The germline V gene encodes CDR1 KGHDR and CDR2 SFDVKD.

J is TRBJ1-1 and V is TRBV5-1; 10 nucleotides agree with TRBD1. Germline-derived CDR1 and CDR2 are SGHRS and YFSETQ. The CDR3 spans 19 residues. The trim removed 0 bases at V and 0 bases at J, leaving 11 bases unmatched. The DNA of the CDR3 is TGCGCCAGCAGCTTGGTATGGGTCCCGGGACAGGGGTTGAACACTGAAGCTTTCTTT. The encoded protein is CASSLVWVPGQGLNTEAFF.

This clone was recorded only once. The chain links TRBV4-1 to TRBJ2-1; 12 bases align to TRBD1. Per germline, CDR1 MGHRA and CDR2 YSYEKL. V lost 0 bases and J lost 7; bases outside the gene matches: 4. The CDR3 totals 16 residues. The CDR3, as DNA: TGCGCCAGCAGCCAAGAGGGACAGGGGGCGGGAAATGAGCAGTTCTTC. It translates to CASSQEGQGAGNEQFF.

This clone was observed a single time. At one end the junction does not follow the germline gene, possibly because of a read error. This chain uses TRBV9 with TRBJ2-1; perhaps TRBD1 as D (6 bases). Germline V gene sequence: CDR1 SGDLS, CDR2 YYNGEE. The CDR3 spans 11 residues. CDR3 amino acids: CASSTGTARLF. In DNA form, the CDR3 reads TGTGCCAGCAGCACAGGGACGGCCAGGCTCTTC. The variable domain in full, completed from reference TRBV9 and TRBJ2-1, reads DSGVTQTPKHLITATGQRVTLRCSPRSGDLSVYWYQQSLDQGLQFLIQYYNGEERAKGNILERFSAQQFPDLHSELNLSSLELGDSALYFCASSTGTARLFGPGTRLTVL.

This chain uses TRBV9 with TRBJ2-2; 12 bases are shared with TRBD1. V was pared by 4 bases and J by 5 bases, with 6 bases of the junction left unmatched. The CDR3 sequence is 16 residues long. Germline V gene data show CDR1 as SGDLS and CDR2 as YYNGEE. In nucleotides, the CDR3 is TGTGCCAGCAGCTTGGGACAGGGGGCGGGTACCGGGGAGCTGTTTTTT. Amino acid sequence: CASSLGQGAGTGELFF.

The CDR3 spells CASSRHTQGSSEKLFF. CDR3 DNA sequence: TGTGCCAGCAGCCGCCATACTCAGGGTAGTAGTGAAAAACTGTTTTTT. The J gene is TRBJ1-4, the V gene TRBV4-2, with a weak D call TRBD1 (5 bases). Germline assignment: CDR1 LGHNA and CDR2 YNFKEQ. The length of the CDR3 is 16 residues. The ends were cut back, 4 bases at V and 7 bases at J, with 19 bases in the middle.

This clone was seen a handful of times. V gene TRBV19 combines with J gene TRBJ2-5; no definite D call. This CDR3 comprises 12 residues. V was shortened by 4 bases and J by 5 bases, with 8 bases between the two germline ends. The germline V gene encodes CDR1 LNHDA and CDR2 SQIVND (reference sequence). In nucleotides, the CDR3 is TGTGCCAGTAGTAATATCAGGGAGACCCAGTACTTC. Translating it yields CASSNIRETQYF.

DNA of the CDR3: TGCGCCAGCAGCTTGGGCGGGTCGATGGGAGAACTGTTTTTT. Protein: CASSLGGSMGELFF. The chain is built from TRBV5-1 and TRBJ1-4; D gene ambiguous. This CDR3 comprises 14 residues. Germline CDR1 is SGHRS and CDR2 is YFSETQ. V dropped 0 bases and J dropped 12 bases, with 15 bases sitting between them.

The gene calls are TRBV5-1 and TRBJ2-5; D call uncertain. Germline lookup yields CDR1 SGHRS and CDR2 YFSETQ. Trimming took off 1 base at V and 5 bases at J, with 15 bases between the two ends. The CDR3 length is 15 residues. CDR3 loop: CASSLFIRVRETQYF. The CDR3 nucleotides are TGCGCCAGCAGCTTGTTCATAAGGGTTCGGGAGACCCAGTACTTC.

The chain employs TRBV5-8 and TRBJ2-7; 9 positions agree with TRBD1. Germline V gene sequence: CDR1 SGHTS, CDR2 YDEGEE. The CDR3 runs 16 residues. With V trimmed by 0 bases and J by 6 bases, 10 bases remained unmatched. CDR3 in DNA: TGTGCCAGCAGCTTGGGAGGGACAGGGCCCTATTCCGAGCAGTACGTC. Amino acids: CASSLGGTGPYSEQYV.

The rearrangement links TRBV19 to TRBJ1-5, with 8 positions matching TRBD1. CDR3 length: 15 amino acids. Germline V CDR1 and CDR2: LNHDA, SQIVND (reference sequence). The V segment lost 4 bases and the J segment 3 bases; nucleotides outside the gene matches: 5. DNA of the CDR3: TGTGCCAGTAGTAGGCGACAGGGGTCCAATCAGCCCCAGCATTTT. This gives the protein CASSRRQGSNQPQHF.

This chain joins TRBV27 and TRBJ1-1; D possibly corresponds to TRBD1 (5 bases). V dropped 3 bases and J dropped 6 bases, with 14 bases sitting between them. Looked up from germline, CDR1 is MNHEY and CDR2 is SMNVEV (reference sequence). The CDR3 covers 14 residues. The CDR3 coding sequence is TGTGCCAGCAGTTTTGGGACTCTTGGGGCTGAAGCTTTCTTT. Translating it yields CASSFGTLGAEAFF.

This chain connects TRBV5-6 to TRBJ1-1; D possibly corresponds to TRBD1 (6 bases). The CDR3 loop spans 15 amino acids. Germline V gene sequence: CDR1 SGHDT, CDR2 YYEEEE. Trimming pared 2 bases from V and 7 bases from J, leaving 18 bases between. The CDR3 region is CASSLLQTGRHEAFF. The CDR3 DNA follows: TGTGCCAGCAGCTTACTTCAGACAGGCCGTCATGAAGCTTTCTTT.

The V and J genes are TRBV18 and TRBJ2-3, with D uncertain. Between the trimmed V and J ends, which lost 2 bases and 1 base, there was a span of 7 bases. The CDR3 consists of 14 residues. The germline gives CDR1 KGHSH, CDR2 LQKENI. CDR3: CASSPSPGTDTQYF. As DNA, the CDR3 is TGTGCCAGCTCACCATCTCCCGGCACAGATACGCAGTATTTT.

The chain has TRBV6-6 and TRBJ1-6, with a tentative D call TRBD1 (5 bases). Trimming left V 6 bases short and J 0 bases short, with 12 bases between. There are 16 residues in the CDR3. Germline V CDR1 and CDR2: MNHNY, SVGAGI (reference sequence). The CDR3, as DNA: TGTGCCAGCAGCCTACAGGCTACCTCCTATAATTCACCCCTCCACTTT. Its protein is CASSLQATSYNSPLHF.

For the CDR3, the DNA is TGTGCCTCTACGAGGGGGGGGAGCACAGATACGCAGTATTTT. It codes for CASTRGGSTDTQYF. The V call is TRBV11-2, the J call TRBJ2-3; the D gene is possibly TRBD2 (7 bases). The CDR3 spans 14 residues. Germline V gives CDR1 SGHAT, CDR2 FQNNGV. Trimming cost V 11 bases and J 0 bases, with 15 bases left between them.

The rearrangement uses TRBV27 and TRBJ1-1, with D hard to call. Trimming pared 4 bases from V and 3 bases from J, leaving 9 bases between. Germline V CDR1 and CDR2: MNHEY, SMNVEV (reference sequence). This CDR3 region has 13 residues. CDR3 sequence: CASSSLIDTEAFF. For the CDR3, the DNA is TGTGCCAGCAGTTCCCTAATTGACACTGAAGCTTTCTTT.

The chain recombines TRBV19 with TRBJ1-5; perhaps TRBD1 as D (5 bases). This CDR3 is built from 15 residues. V was cut by 5 bases and J by 7 bases, with 18 bases left in between. CDR1 LNHDA and CDR2 SQIVND come from the germline V gene (reference sequence). CDR3: CASSPFGRGRQPQHF. CDR3 DNA: TGTGCCAGTAGTCCATTCGGGAGGGGTAGGCAGCCCCAGCATTTT.

This clone appeared once. As DNA, the CDR3 is TGTGCCAGCAGTTTAGAGCGGTACACTGAAGCTTTCTTT. Residues: CASSLERYTEAFF. V gene TRBV27 combines with J gene TRBJ1-1; D remains unclear. The CDR3 is 13 amino acids. CDR1 is MNHEY and CDR2 is SMNVEV in the germline V gene (reference sequence). The V gene lost 2 bases and the J gene lost 3 bases, with 7 bases spanning the gap.

The chain links TRBV21-1 to TRBJ1-5. TRBV21-1 corresponds to a pseudogene. This CDR3 region has 15 residues. CDR3 amino acids: CASSGRGEDNQPQHF. The CDR3 region has the DNA TGTGCCAGCAGCGGAAGGGGGGAGGACAATCAGCCCCAGCATTTT.